This passage covers 8 T cell receptor beta chains from one sample sequenced in a study of blood T cell repertoires in COVID-19. The repertoire was sequenced with immunoSEQ multiplex PCR; TCRdb's copy has only in-frame clones and lacks some. The table has some 170,000 clones, more than 80% seen once. The specimen sequenced was peripheral blood. The source of these receptors is a woman aged 60-75 years with acute or convalescent COVID-19.

V and J are TRBV10-3 and TRBJ1-6, with D possibly TRBD1 on 6 matching bases. V dropped 2 bases and J dropped 10 bases, with 9 bases sitting between them. In germline, CDR1 is ENHRY, CDR2 SYGVKD. The CDR3 extends over 13 amino acids. The CDR3 loop reads CAISEQGPSPLHF. DNA of the CDR3: TGTGCCATCAGTGAGCAGGGGCCGTCACCCCTCCACTTT.

V is TRBV7-2 and J is TRBJ2-2, with TRBD2 matching 7 bases. CDR1 is SGHTA, CDR2 FQGNSA, per germline. The trim removed 3 bases at V and 4 bases at J, leaving 8 bases unmatched. The CDR3 is made up of 16 amino acids. The CDR3 spells CASSLQPSGITGELFF. In DNA form, the CDR3 reads TGTGCCAGCAGCTTGCAACCGAGCGGGATCACCGGGGAGCTGTTTTTT.

This clone occurred once. This rearrangement joins TRBV7-3 to TRBJ2-1; the match to TRBD2 covers 11 bases. Germline values: CDR1 SGHTA, CDR2 FQGTGA. V dropped 8 bases and J dropped 2; count of bases not matched to a gene: 5. The CDR3 spans 15 residues. CDR3 bases: TGTGCCAGCTCCCCACTAGCGGGAGCCTACAATGAGCAGTTCTTC. Translation: CASSPLAGAYNEQFF.

The V gene is TRBV6-5, the J gene TRBJ1-5; 8 bases agree with TRBD1. The germline V gene encodes CDR1 MNHEY and CDR2 SVGAGI. V lost 8 bases, J lost 6 bases, and 6 bases stayed unmatched. The CDR3 totals 13 residues. The CDR3 DNA reads as TGTGCCAGCCGACAGGGGACGAGTCAGCCCCAGCATTTT. This gives the protein CASRQGTSQPQHF.

This clone was seen more than once but under ten times. This sequence joins TRBV28 and TRBJ1-2; TRBD1 aligns across 8 bases. Losses at the gene ends were 5 bases for V and 5 bases for J; bases not matched to a gene: 10. The CDR3 covers 15 residues. Germline CDR1 MDHEN, CDR2 SYDVKM. As DNA, the CDR3 is TGTGCCAGCAGTCCATCGGACAGGGTCCTTTATGGCTACACCTTC. Translating it yields CASSPSDRVLYGYTF.

In this sample, this clone turned up once. In the same sample, other DNA sequences code for this CDR3. The rearrangement uses TRBV6-2 or TRBV6-3 and TRBJ2-7, with 7 bases fitting TRBD2. This CDR3 region has 14 residues. Germline V gene lookup returns CDR1 MNHEY and CDR2 SVGEGT. Germline trimming cut 2 bases from V and 4 bases from J; bases unmatched to any gene: 5. CDR3 protein: CASSYGAGRYEQYF. For the CDR3, the DNA is TGTGCCAGCAGTTACGGAGCGGGGAGGTACGAGCAGTACTTC.

This clone is a singleton in its sample. This rearrangement joins TRBV11-2 to TRBJ2-5; 13 bases fit TRBD2. The J segment lost 4 bases and the V segment lost 3 bases, leaving 11 bases of the junction unmatched. Germline lookup yields CDR1 SGHAT and CDR2 FQNNGV. This CDR3 is 18 amino acids long. This chain's CDR3 is CASSFSIPGLAGLETQYF. CDR3 nucleotides: TGTGCCAGCAGCTTCTCAATTCCGGGACTAGCGGGATTAGAGACCCAGTACTTC.

This sequence joins TRBV12-5 and TRBJ1-1, with 7 positions matching TRBD1. V trimming: 1 base; J trimming: 6 bases; junction bases outside the gene matches: 8. Germline V lookup: CDR1 LGHNT, CDR2 FRNRAP. This CDR3 is built from 15 residues. The DNA for the CDR3 is TGTGCTAGTGGTTTGGGACAGGGCCTGTTTTCTGAAGCTTTCTTT. Amino acid sequence: CASGLGQGLFSEAFF.